The present TCR beta chain was sequenced within a study of blood T cell repertoires in COVID-19. Across the study: The origin of the acute and convalescent COVID-19 samples was the United States, Italy and Spain.

The germline V gene encodes CDR1 MDHEN and CDR2 SYDVKM. The CDR3 has 14 amino acids. J was trimmed by 6 bases and V by 6 bases; bases with no gene match: 10. Authors' analysis steps: Reference gene primers were amplified, and this amplification served to estimate nucleated cell counts. Here immunoSEQ multiplex PCR was the method, and the copy in TCRdb shows in-frame clones only, minus some. Clonal size and the V and J genes are those of that table, whereas D and trimming came from the DNA. The sample has roughly 300,000 clones, 86% seen once. This receptor was taken from a woman between 50 and 59 years old with acute or convalescent COVID-19. Input material: peripheral blood. The chain employs TRBV28 and TRBJ2-7; TRBD1 matches at 8 bases. CDR3 in DNA: TGTGCCAGCAGGAATAGGCAGGGGGCCGGCGAGCAGTACTTC. As protein: CASRNRQGAGEQYF.